The next 15 T cell receptor beta chains were all read from a single sample in a study of OX40 agonist ivuxolimab in advanced cancers. Library creation used the immunoSEQ multiplex PCR assay. Here the immuneACCESS table is served through TCRdb, limited to in-frame sequences with V and J called. Missing clones are a known gap in these copies; in checked studies unresolved V genes cover under half, and the rest lacks a known reason. This sample lists about 20,000 clones; about 93% were detected once. Roughly three fifths of the sample is held by the ten biggest clonotypes. This specimen consisted of CD4+ or CD8+ T cells sorted from blood, obtained in a trial of the OX40 agonist ivuxolimab. All receptors derive from an adult with an advanced solid tumor such as melanoma, head and neck, liver or kidney cancer.

The chain links TRBV2 to TRBJ1-1; D is uncertain. Trimming cost V 5 bases and J 2 bases, with 21 bases left between them. The CDR3 loop spans 17 amino acids. The germline CDR1 and CDR2 sequences are SNHLY and FYNNEI. For the CDR3, the DNA is TGTGCCAGCAGTTTGCGATCTGATGGTAAGGGTAACACTGAAGCTTTCTTT. This translates into CASSLRSDGKGNTEAFF.

The chain has TRBV29-1 and TRBJ1-2; D gene uncertain. Trimming left V 2 bases short and J 8 bases short, with 15 bases between. This CDR3 has 13 amino acids. CDR1 and CDR2 (germline): SQVTM, ANQGSEA. CDR3 amino acids: CSVEHPGPGGYTF. In DNA, the CDR3 is TGCAGCGTTGAACATCCCGGACCTGGGGGCTACACCTTC.

V is TRBV30 and J is TRBJ2-1; D ambiguous. The germline V gene encodes CDR1 GTSNPN and CDR2 SVGIG (reference sequence). The V end lost 5 bases, the J end lost 0 bases, and 8 bases lay between the germline ends. The CDR3 is 13 residues long. This CDR3 reads CAWALGSYNEQFF. The CDR3 DNA reads TGTGCCTGGGCTCTGGGCTCCTACAATGAGCAGTTCTTC.

The gene calls are TRBV6-5 and TRBJ2-1; 7 bases align to TRBD2. Trimming cost V 2 bases and J 8 bases; bases outside gene matches: 6. The length of the CDR3 is 14 residues. Germline V CDR1 and CDR2: MNHEY, SVGAGI. The CDR3 DNA follows: TGTGCCAGCAGTTACGCTTGGGGGGGGGATGAGCAGTTCTTC. This codes for CASSYAWGGDEQFF.

The chain recombines TRBV30 with TRBJ2-2, with 10 bases lining up with TRBD1. The V gene's germline CDR1 is GTSNPN and CDR2 SVGIG (reference sequence). This CDR3 has 14 amino acids. The V and J ends lost 5 bases and 5 bases, in that order; junction bases with no gene match: 5. Here the CDR3 reads CAWDRGLGTGELFF. The DNA of the CDR3 is TGTGCCTGGGACAGGGGGCTAGGGACCGGGGAGCTGTTTTTT.

The gene calls are TRBV21-1 and TRBJ1-5. TRBV21-1 is a pseudogene. CDR3 length: 19 residues. This chain's CDR3 is CASSKGAAKEGVRGQPQHF. In DNA form, the CDR3 reads TGTGCCAGCAGCAAAGGCGCAGCAAAGGAGGGGGTACGGGGTCAGCCCCAGCATTTT.

This clone was counted once. The chain employs TRBV5-1 and TRBJ1-6; D is possibly TRBD1 (6 bases). CDR1 SGHRS and CDR2 YFSETQ come from the germline V gene. This CDR3 region has 14 residues. Trimming pared 4 bases from V and 8 bases from J, leaving 13 bases between. The CDR3: CASSLGGLDSPLHF. The CDR3 DNA reads TGCGCCAGCAGCCTAGGGGGGCTAGATTCACCCCTCCACTTT.

This chain joins TRBV5-6 and TRBJ2-5; D not resolved. The V gene lost 3 bases and the J gene lost 2 bases, with 11 bases spanning the gap. Germline loops: CDR1 SGHDT, CDR2 YYEEEE. The CDR3 runs to 14 residues. The CDR3 protein is CASSSVYSQETQYF. The CDR3 nucleotides are TGTGCCAGCAGCTCCGTTTACAGTCAAGAGACCCAGTACTTC.

The chain employs TRBV6-5 and TRBJ1-2; TRBD1 agrees at 10 bases. CDR1 is MNHEY and CDR2 is SVGAGI in the germline V gene. The CDR3 has 14 residues. The ends lost 6 bases at V and 6 bases at J; junction bases unmatched: 7. The CDR3 sequence: CASRSPGQGNGYTF. The CDR3 bases are TGTGCCAGCAGAAGCCCGGGACAGGGGAATGGCTACACCTTC.

The chain links TRBV5-1 to TRBJ2-7; 7 bases are shared with TRBD1. The germline CDR1 and CDR2 sequences are SGHRS and YFSETQ. Trimming removed 4 bases from V and 4 bases from J; junction bases left unmatched: 11. CDR3 length: 15 amino acids. CDR3 nucleotide sequence: TGCGCCAGCAGCCCCAGACAGGGTGCTATTTACGAGCAGTACTTC. Translated: CASSPRQGAIYEQYF.

The chain combines TRBV29-1 with TRBJ2-5; 7 nucleotides align to TRBD1. The V and J ends lost 2 bases and 5 bases, in that order; junction bases with no gene match: 8. In germline, CDR1 is SQVTM, CDR2 ANQGSEA. The CDR3 covers 14 residues. CDR3 loop: CSVEQDRNTETQYF. The CDR3 region has the DNA TGCAGCGTTGAACAGGACAGGAATACCGAGACCCAGTACTTC.

The chain has TRBV2 and TRBJ1-1; 11 bases line up with TRBD1. Germline V CDR1 and CDR2: SNHLY, FYNNEI. The CDR3 covers 15 residues. The J segment lost 6 bases and the V segment lost 5 bases, leaving 8 bases of the junction unmatched. The CDR3, as DNA: TGTGCCAGCAGTCGGCCAGGACAGGGGGCCGCTGAAGCTTTCTTT. Translating it yields CASSRPGQGAAEAFF.

This rearrangement joins TRBV5-5 to TRBJ2-7; D is ambiguous. Germline-derived CDR1 and CDR2 are SGHKS and YYEKEE (reference sequence). This CDR3 has 17 residues. Trimming took 2 bases from V and 3 from J, leaving 21 bases between them. For the CDR3, the DNA is TGTGCCAGCAGCTTAGATGATTCAGGACGGGCCTACTACGAGCAGTACTTC. As protein: CASSLDDSGRAYYEQYF. Looking up the rest from reference TRBV5-5 and TRBJ2-7 gives the full variable domain: DAGVTQSPTHLIKTRGQQVTLRCSPISGHKSVSWYQQVLGQGPQFIFQYYEKEERGRGNFPDRFSARQFPNYSSELNVNALLLGDSALYLCASSLDDSGRAYYEQYFGPGTRLTVT.

The V and J genes are TRBV29-1 and TRBJ2-5; D is unresolved. The J call could be wrong; TRBJ2-7 is a better fit for the DNA end. Germline CDR1 reads SQVTM; CDR2 reads ANQGSEA. This CDR3 has 14 residues. CDR3 region: CSVVYGSISYEQYF. In DNA, the CDR3 is TGCAGCGTTGTCTACGGGTCTATCTCCTACGAGCAGTACTTC.

The chain is built from TRBV27 and TRBJ2-5, with 10 nucleotides matching TRBD1. The CDR3 runs to 18 residues. CDR1 is MNHEY, CDR2 SMNVEV, per germline (reference sequence). V shed 8 bases, J shed 5 bases, and the junction held 20 bases outside the gene matches. In DNA form, the CDR3 reads TGTGCCAGCTCAGGAGGAGGAGACAGGGGGCTTATTAGGGAGACCCAGTACTTC. Translating it yields CASSGGGDRGLIRETQYF.